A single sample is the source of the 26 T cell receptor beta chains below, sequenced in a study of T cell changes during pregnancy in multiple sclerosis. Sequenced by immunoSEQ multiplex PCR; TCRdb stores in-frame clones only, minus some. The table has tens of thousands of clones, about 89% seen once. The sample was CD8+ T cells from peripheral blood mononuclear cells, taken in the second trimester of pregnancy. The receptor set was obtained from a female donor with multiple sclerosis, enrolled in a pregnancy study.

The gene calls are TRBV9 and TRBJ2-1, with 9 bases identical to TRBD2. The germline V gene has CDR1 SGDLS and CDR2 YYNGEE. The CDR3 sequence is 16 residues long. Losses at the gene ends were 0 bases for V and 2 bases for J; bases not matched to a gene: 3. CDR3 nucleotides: TGTGCCAGCAGCGTAGGCAGCGGGGGGACCTACAATGAGCAGTTCTTC. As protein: CASSVGSGGTYNEQFF. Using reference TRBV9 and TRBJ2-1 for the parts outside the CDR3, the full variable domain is DSGVTQTPKHLITATGQRVTLRCSPRSGDLSVYWYQQSLDQGLQFLIQYYNGEERAKGNILERFSAQQFPDLHSELNLSSLELGDSALYFCASSVGSGGTYNEQFFGPGTRLTVL.

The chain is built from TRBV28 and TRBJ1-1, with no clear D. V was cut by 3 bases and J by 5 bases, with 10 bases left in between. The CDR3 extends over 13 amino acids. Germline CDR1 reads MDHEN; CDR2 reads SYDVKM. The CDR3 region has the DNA TGTGCCAGCAGTTTGGGAGGGATTACTGAAGCTTTCTTT. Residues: CASSLGGITEAFF.

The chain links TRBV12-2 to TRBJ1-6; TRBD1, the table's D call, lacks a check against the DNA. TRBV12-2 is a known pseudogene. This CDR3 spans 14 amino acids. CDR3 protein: CASRLRAGSSPLHF. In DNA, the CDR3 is TGTGCAAGTCGCCTCCGCGCAGGGTCTTCACCCCTCCACTTT.

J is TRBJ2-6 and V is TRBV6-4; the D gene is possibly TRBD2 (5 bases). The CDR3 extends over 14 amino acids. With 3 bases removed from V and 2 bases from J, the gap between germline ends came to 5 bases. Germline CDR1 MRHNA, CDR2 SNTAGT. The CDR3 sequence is CASSERAGANVLTF. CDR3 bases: TGTGCCAGCAGTGAGAGGGCTGGGGCCAACGTCCTGACTTTC.

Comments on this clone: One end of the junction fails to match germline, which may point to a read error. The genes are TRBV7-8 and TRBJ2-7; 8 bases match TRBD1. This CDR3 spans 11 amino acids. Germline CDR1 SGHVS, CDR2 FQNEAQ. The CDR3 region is CASSPGQGVNF. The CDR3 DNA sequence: TGTGCCAGCAGCCCCGGACAGGGCGTCAACTTC.

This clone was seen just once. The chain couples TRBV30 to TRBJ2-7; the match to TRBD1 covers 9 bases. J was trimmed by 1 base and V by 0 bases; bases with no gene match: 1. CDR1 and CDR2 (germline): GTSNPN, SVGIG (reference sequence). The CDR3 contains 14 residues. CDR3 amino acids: CAWSVGQGSYEQYF. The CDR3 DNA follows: TGTGCCTGGAGTGTCGGACAGGGGTCCTACGAGCAGTACTTC. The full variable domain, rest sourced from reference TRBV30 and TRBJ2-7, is SQTIHQWPATLVQPVGSPLSLECTVEGTSNPNLYWYRQAAGRGLQLLFYSVGIGQISSEVPQNLSASRPQDRQFILSSKKLLLSDSGFYLCAWSVGQGSYEQYFGPGTRLTVT.

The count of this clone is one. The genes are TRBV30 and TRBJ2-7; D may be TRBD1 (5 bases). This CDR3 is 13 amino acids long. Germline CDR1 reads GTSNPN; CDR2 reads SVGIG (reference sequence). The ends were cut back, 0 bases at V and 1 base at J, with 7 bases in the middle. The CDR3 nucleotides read TGTGCCTGGAGTGTAGGGGTGTCCTACGAGCAGTACTTC. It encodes CAWSVGVSYEQYF.

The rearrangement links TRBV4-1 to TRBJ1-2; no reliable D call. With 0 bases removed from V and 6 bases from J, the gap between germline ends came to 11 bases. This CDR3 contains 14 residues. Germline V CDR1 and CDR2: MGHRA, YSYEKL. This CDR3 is CASSQDITTDGYTF. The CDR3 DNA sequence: TGCGCCAGCAGCCAAGATATTACTACCGATGGCTACACCTTC.

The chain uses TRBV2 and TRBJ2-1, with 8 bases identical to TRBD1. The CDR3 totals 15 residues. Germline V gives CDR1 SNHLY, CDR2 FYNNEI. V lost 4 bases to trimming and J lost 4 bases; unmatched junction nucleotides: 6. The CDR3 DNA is TGTGCCAGCAGTGTTTGGCAGGGGGCTTACAATGAGCAGTTCTTC. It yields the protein CASSVWQGAYNEQFF.

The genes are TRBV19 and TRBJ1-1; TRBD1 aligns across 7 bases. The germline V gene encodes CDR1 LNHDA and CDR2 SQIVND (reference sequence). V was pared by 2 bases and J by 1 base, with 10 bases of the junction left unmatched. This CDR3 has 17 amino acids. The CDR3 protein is CASSIIQLTGANTEAFF. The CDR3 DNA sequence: TGTGCCAGTAGTATAATCCAACTCACAGGGGCGAACACTGAAGCTTTCTTT.

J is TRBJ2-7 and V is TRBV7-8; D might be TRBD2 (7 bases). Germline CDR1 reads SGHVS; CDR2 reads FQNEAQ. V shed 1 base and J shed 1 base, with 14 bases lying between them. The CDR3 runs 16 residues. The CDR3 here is CASSLGGGALSYEQYF. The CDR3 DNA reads TGTGCCAGCAGCTTAGGAGGGGGGGCGCTTTCCTACGAGCAGTACTTC.

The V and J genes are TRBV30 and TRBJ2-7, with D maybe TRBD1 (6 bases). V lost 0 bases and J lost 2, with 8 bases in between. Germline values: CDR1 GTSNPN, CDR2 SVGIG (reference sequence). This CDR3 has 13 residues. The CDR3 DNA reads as TGTGCCTGGAGTGTCGGACAGCCCTACGAGCAGTACTTC. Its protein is CAWSVGQPYEQYF.

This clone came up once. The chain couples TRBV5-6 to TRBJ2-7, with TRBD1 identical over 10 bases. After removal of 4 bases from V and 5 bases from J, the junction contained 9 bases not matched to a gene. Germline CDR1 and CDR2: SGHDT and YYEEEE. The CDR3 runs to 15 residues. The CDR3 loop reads CASSRDRGMGDEQYF. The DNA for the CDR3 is TGTGCCAGCAGCCGGGACAGGGGAATGGGCGACGAGCAGTACTTC.

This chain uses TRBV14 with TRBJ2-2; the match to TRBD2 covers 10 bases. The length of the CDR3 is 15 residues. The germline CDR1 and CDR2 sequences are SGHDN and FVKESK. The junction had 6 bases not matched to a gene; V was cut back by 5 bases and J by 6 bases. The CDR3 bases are TGTGCCAGCAGCGAGGGACTAGCGTTAGCCGGGGAGCTGTTTTTT. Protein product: CASSEGLALAGELFF. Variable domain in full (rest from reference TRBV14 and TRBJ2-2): EAGVTQFPSHSVIEKGQTVTLRCDPISGHDNLYWYRRVMGKEIKFLLHFVKESKQDESGMPNNRFLAERTGGTYSTLKVQPAELEDSGVYFCASSEGLALAGELFFGEGSRLTVL.

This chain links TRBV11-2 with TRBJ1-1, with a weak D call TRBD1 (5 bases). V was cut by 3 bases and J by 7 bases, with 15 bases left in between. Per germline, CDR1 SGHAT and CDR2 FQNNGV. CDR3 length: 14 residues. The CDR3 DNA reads TGTGCCAGCAGCTTGCAGGGTCCGAGTTATGAAGCTTTCTTT. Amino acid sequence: CASSLQGPSYEAFF.

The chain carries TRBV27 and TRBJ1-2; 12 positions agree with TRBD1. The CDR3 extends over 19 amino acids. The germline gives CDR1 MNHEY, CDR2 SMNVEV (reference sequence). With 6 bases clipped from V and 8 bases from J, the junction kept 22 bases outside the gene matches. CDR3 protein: CASSLGPGQGAPTLRGYTF. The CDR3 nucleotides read TGTGCCAGCAGCCTCGGACCGGGACAGGGGGCGCCTACCCTTAGGGGCTACACCTTC.

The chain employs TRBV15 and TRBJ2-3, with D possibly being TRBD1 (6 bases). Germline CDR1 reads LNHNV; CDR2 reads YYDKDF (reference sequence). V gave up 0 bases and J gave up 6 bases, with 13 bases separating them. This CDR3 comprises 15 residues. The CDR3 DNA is TGTGCCACCAGCAGAGATCCGCCAGGGGTGGATACGCAGTATTTT. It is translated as CATSRDPPGVDTQYF.

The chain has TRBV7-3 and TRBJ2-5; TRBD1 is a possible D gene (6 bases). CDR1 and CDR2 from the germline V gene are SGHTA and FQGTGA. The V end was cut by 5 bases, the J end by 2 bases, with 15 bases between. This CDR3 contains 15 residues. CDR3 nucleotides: TGTGCCAGCAGCCCTGCGAACGACAGGCAAGAGACCCAGTACTTC. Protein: CASSPANDRQETQYF.

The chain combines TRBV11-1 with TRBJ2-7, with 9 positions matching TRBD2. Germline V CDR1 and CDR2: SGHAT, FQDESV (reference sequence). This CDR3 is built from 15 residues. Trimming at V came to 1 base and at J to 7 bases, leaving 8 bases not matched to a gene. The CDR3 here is CASSLGGGGATEQYF. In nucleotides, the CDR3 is TGTGCCAGCAGCTTAGGTGGCGGGGGGGCGACTGAGCAGTACTTC.

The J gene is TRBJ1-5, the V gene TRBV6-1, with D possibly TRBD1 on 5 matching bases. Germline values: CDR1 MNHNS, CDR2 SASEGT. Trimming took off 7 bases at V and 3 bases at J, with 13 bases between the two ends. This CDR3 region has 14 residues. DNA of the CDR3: TGTGCCAGCAACCGGCAGGGCGCCAATCAGCCCCAGCATTTT. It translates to CASNRQGANQPQHF.

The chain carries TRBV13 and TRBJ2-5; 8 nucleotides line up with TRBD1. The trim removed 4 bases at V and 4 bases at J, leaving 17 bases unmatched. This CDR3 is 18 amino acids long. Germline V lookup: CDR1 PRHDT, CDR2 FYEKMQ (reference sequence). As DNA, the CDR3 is TGTGCCAGCAGCTCAAGCATGGGGCAGGGGGCGTTGGGAGAGACCCAGTACTTC. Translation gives CASSSSMGQGALGETQYF.

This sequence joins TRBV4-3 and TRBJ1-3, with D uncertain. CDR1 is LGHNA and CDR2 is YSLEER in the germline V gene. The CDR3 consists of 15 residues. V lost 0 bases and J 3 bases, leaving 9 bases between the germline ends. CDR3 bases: TGCGCCAGCAGCCAAGATTGGGCAGGTGGAAACACCATATATTTT. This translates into CASSQDWAGGNTIYF.

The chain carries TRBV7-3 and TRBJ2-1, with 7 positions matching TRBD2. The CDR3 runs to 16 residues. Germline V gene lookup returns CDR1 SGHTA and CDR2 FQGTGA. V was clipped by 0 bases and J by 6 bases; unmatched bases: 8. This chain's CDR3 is CASSLTGGEGSNEQFF. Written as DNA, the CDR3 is TGTGCCAGCAGCTTAACGGGGGGGGAGGGATCCAATGAGCAGTTCTTC.

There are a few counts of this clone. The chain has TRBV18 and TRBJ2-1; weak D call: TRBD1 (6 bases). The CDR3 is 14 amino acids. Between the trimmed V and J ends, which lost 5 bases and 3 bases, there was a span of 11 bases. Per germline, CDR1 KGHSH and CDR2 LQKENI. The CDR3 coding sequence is TGTGCCAGCTCATTCACAGGGTACTACAATGAGCAGTTCTTC. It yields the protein CASSFTGYYNEQFF.

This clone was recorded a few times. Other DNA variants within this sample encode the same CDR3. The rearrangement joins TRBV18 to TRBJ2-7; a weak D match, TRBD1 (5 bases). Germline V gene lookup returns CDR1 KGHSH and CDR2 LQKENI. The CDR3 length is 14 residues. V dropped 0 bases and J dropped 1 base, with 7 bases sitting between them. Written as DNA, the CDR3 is TGTGCCAGCTCACCACCGGGGCAGTCCTACGAGCAGTACTTC. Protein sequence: CASSPPGQSYEQYF.

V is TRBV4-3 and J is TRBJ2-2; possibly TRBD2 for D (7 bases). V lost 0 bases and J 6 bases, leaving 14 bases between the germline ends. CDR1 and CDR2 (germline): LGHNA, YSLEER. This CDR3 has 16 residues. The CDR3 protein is CASSQDFSGGPGELFF. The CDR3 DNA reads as TGCGCCAGCAGCCAAGATTTTTCGGGGGGCCCCGGGGAGCTGTTTTTT.